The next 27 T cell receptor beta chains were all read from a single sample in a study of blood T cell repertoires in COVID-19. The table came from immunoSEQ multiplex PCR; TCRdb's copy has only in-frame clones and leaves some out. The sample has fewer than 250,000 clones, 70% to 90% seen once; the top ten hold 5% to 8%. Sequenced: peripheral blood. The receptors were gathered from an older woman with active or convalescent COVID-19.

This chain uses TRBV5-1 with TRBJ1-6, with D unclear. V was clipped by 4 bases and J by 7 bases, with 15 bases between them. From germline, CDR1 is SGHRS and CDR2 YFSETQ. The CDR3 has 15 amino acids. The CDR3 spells CASSPGGVLNSPLHF. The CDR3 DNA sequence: TGCGCCAGCAGCCCTGGCGGGGTCCTGAATTCACCCCTCCACTTT.

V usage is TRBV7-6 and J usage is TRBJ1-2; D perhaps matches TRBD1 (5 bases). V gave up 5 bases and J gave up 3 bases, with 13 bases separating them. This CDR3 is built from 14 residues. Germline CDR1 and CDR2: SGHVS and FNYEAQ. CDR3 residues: CASSRGGVDYGYTF. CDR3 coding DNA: TGTGCCAGCAGCCGTGGGGGGGTCGACTATGGCTACACCTTC.

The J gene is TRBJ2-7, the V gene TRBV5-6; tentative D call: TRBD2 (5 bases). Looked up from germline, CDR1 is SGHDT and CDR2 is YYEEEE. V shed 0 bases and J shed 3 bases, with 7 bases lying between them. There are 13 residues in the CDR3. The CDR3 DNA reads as TGTGCCAGCAGCTTGGGACTATACTACGAGCAGTACTTC. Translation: CASSLGLYYEQYF.

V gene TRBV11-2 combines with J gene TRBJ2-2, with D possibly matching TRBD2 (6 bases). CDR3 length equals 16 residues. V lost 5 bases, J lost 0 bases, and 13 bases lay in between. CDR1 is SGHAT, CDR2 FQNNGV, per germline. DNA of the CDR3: TGTGCCAGCAGCCACCGGGGGATCGCGAACACCGGGGAGCTGTTTTTT. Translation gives CASSHRGIANTGELFF.

CDR3 sequence: CASTAGGDTEAFF. The CDR3 DNA reads as TGCGCCAGCACAGCCGGGGGGGACACTGAAGCTTTCTTT. The chain recombines TRBV5-1 with TRBJ1-1; D perhaps matches TRBD1 (5 bases). The germline V and J ends were trimmed by 6 bases and 3 bases, with 12 bases remaining between them. CDR1 and CDR2 from the germline V gene are SGHRS and YFSETQ. The CDR3 contains 13 residues. Filled out from reference TRBV5-1 and TRBJ1-1, the complete variable domain reads KAGVTQTPRYLIKTRGQQVTLSCSPISGHRSVSWYQQTPGQGLQFLFEYFSETQRNKGNFPGRFSGRQFSNSRSEMNVSTLELGDSALYLCASTAGGDTEAFFGQGTRLTVV.

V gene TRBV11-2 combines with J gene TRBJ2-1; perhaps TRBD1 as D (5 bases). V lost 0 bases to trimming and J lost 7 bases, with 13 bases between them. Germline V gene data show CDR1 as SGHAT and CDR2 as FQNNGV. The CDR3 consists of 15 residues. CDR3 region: CASSLDFRVGNEQFF. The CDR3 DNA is TGTGCCAGCAGCTTAGACTTCAGGGTAGGTAATGAGCAGTTCTTC.

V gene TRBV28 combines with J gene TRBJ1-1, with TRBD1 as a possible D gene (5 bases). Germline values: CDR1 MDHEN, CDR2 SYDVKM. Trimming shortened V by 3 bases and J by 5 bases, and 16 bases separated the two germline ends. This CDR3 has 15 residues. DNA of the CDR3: TGTGCCAGCAGTTTTAGGGCAGGGCGGGGGACTGAAGCTTTCTTT. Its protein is CASSFRAGRGTEAFF.

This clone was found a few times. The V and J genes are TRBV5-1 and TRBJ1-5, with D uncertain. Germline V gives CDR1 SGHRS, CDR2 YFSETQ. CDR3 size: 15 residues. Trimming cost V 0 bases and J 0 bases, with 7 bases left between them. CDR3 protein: CASSLEPYSNQPQHF. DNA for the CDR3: TGCGCCAGCAGCTTGGAGCCGTATAGCAATCAGCCCCAGCATTTT.

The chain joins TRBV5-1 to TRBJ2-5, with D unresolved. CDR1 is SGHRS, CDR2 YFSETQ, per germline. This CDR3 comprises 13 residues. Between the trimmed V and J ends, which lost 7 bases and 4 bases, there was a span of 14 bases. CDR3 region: CASGLSGRETQYF. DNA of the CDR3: TGCGCCAGCGGCCTTTCTGGCCGAGAGACCCAGTACTTC.

This CDR3 is CASRYQGAHTEAFF. The CDR3 DNA sequence: TGTGCCAGCAGATACCAGGGGGCACACACTGAAGCTTTCTTT. This chain joins TRBV27 and TRBJ1-1; 8 positions agree with TRBD1. Trimming cost V 6 bases and J 3 bases; bases outside gene matches: 6. The CDR3 length is 14 residues. CDR1 MNHEY and CDR2 SMNVEV come from the germline V gene (reference sequence).

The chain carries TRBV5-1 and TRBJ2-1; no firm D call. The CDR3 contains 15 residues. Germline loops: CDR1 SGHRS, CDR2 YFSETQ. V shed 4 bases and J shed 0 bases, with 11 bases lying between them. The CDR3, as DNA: TGCGCCAGCAGCCCTATCGAAAGCTCCTACAATGAGCAGTTCTTC. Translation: CASSPIESSYNEQFF.

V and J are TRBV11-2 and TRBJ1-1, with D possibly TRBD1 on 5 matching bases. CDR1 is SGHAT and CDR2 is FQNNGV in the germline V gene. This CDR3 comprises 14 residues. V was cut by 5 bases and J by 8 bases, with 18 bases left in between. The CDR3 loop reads CASSQMGGSLEAFF. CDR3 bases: TGTGCCAGCAGCCAGATGGGGGGTTCGCTAGAAGCTTTCTTT.

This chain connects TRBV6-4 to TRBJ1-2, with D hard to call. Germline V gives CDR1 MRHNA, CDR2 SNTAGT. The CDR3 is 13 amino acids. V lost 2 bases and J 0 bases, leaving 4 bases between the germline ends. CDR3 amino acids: CASSDSTNYGYTF. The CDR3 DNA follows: TGTGCCAGCAGTGACAGCACTAACTATGGCTACACCTTC.

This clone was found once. In DNA form, the CDR3 reads TGTGCCAGCAGCTCCGGGACAGGGGGCGGCAATCAGCCCCAGCATTTT. Its translation is CASSSGTGGGNQPQHF. The J gene is TRBJ1-5, the V gene TRBV2; 12 positions match TRBD1. This CDR3 contains 16 residues. The J segment lost 2 bases and the V segment lost 6 bases, leaving 5 bases of the junction unmatched. Germline V gene lookup returns CDR1 SNHLY and CDR2 FYNNEI.

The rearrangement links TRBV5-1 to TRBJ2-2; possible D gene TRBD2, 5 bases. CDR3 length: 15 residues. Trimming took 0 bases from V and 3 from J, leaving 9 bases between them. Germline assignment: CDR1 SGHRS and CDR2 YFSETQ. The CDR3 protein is CASSLVFGDTGELFF. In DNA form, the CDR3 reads TGCGCCAGCAGCTTGGTATTCGGGGACACCGGGGAGCTGTTTTTT.

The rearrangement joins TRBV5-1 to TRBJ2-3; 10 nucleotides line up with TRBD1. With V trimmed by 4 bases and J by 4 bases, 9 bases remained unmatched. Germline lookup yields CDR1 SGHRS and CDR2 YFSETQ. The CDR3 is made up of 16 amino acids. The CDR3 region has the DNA TGCGCCAGCAGCCTCGGACAGGGGGGATTTGCAGATACGCAGTATTTT. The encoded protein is CASSLGQGGFADTQYF.

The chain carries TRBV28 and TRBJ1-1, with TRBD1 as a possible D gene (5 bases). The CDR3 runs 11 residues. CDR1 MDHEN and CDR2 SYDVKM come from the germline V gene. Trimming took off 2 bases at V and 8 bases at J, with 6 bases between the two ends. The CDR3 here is CASSLQGEAFF. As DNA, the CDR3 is TGTGCCAGCAGTTTACAGGGCGAAGCTTTCTTT.

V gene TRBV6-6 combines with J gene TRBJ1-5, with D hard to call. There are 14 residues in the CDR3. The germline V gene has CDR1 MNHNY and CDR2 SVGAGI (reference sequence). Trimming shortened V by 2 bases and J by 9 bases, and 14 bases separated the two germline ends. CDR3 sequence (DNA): TGTGCCAGCAGTTACGGTCCTGCGGATACGCCCCAGCATTTT. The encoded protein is CASSYGPADTPQHF.

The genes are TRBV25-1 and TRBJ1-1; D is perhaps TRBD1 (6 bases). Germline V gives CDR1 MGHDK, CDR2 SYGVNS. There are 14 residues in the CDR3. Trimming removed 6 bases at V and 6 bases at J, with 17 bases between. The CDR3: CASSPNQGYPEAFF. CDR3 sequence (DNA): TGTGCCAGCAGCCCCAATCAGGGGTACCCTGAAGCTTTCTTT.

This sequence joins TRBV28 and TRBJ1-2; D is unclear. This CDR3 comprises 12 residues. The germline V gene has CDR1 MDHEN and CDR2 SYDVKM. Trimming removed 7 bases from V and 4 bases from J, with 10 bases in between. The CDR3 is CASTTPGYGYTF. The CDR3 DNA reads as TGTGCCAGCACCACTCCAGGCTATGGCTACACCTTC.

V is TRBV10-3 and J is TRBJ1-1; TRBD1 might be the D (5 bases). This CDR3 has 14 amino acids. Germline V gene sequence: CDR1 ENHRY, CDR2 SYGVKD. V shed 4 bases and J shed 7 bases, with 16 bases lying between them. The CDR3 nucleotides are TGTGCCATCAGTGGGGGTCGGACCACAGGTGAAGCTTTCTTT. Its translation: CAISGGRTTGEAFF.

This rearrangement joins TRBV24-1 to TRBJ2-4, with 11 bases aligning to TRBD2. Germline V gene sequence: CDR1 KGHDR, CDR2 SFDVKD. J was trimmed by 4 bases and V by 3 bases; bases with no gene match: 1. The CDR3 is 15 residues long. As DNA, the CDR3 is TGTGCCACCAGTGATCCTAGCGGGGGGAAAAACATTCAGTACTTC. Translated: CATSDPSGGKNIQYF.

CDR3 sequence: CASGPGTYEQYV. DNA of the CDR3: TGTGCTAGTGGTCCAGGGACCTACGAGCAGTACGTC. This chain joins TRBV12-5 and TRBJ2-7; possibly TRBD1 for D (5 bases). This CDR3 comprises 12 residues. The germline V gene has CDR1 LGHNT and CDR2 FRNRAP. V lost 5 bases and J 2 bases, leaving 7 bases between the germline ends.

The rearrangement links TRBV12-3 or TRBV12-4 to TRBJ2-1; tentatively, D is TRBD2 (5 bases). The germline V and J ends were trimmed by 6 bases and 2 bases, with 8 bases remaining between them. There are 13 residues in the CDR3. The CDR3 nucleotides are TGTGCCAGCAGGCCCGGGACCTACAATGAGCAGTTCTTC. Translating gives CASRPGTYNEQFF.

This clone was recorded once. CDR3 sequence (DNA): TGTGCCAGCACGCCTCTCCGCGGCGGGACAGGGAGTCTCTTAGGGGACATTCAGTACTTC. Protein sequence: CASTPLRGGTGSLLGDIQYF. V is TRBV28 and J is TRBJ2-4, with 9 bases lining up with TRBD1. The CDR3 extends over 20 amino acids. Germline CDR1 and CDR2: MDHEN and SYDVKM. J gave up 8 bases and V 7 bases, and 27 bases lay outside the gene matches. Together with reference TRBV28 and TRBJ2-4, the CDR3 gives the full variable domain: DVKVTQSSRYLVKRTGEKVFLECVQDMDHENMFWYRQDPGLGLRLIYFSYDVKMKEKGDIPEGYSVSREKKERFSLILESASTNQTSMYLCASTPLRGGTGSLLGDIQYFGAGTRLSVL.

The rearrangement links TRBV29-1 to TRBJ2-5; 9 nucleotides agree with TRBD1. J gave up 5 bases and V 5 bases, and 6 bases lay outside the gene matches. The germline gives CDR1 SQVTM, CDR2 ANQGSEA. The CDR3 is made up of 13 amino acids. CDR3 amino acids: CSVRTGGLETQYF. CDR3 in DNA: TGCAGCGTTCGAACAGGGGGCTTGGAGACCCAGTACTTC.

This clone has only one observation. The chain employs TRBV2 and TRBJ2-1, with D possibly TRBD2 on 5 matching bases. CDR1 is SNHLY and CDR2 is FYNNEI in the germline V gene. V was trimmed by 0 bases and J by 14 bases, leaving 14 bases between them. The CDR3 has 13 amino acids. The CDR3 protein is CASSEARGGGEFF. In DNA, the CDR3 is TGTGCCAGCAGTGAAGCGCGTGGAGGTGGGGAGTTCTTC.